This T cell receptor beta chain was documented in a study of CD8+ T cells in alopecia areata. Study context: Twice daily, treated patients received 5 to 10 mg of oral tofacitinib. Treated patients' severity was scored by percentage of affected scalp area. Points from the study as a whole: How baseline CD8+ expansion relates to response remains uncertain (there was one nonresponder).

CDR1 and CDR2 (germline): SEHNR, FQNEAQ (reference sequence). The CDR3 consists of 12 residues. V was pared by 5 bases and J by 4 bases, with 7 bases between. A note on this clone: Its target is unknown.

Described treatment: oral pan-JAK inhibitor, 5-10 mg twice daily. As the sequencing template, cDNA was produced by extracting RNA and reverse transcribing it. Sequenced by immunoSEQ multiplex PCR; TCRdb stores in-frame clones only, minus some. The table includes over 150,000 clones, 58% detected once. This receptor was obtained from a human donor with alopecia areata. V is TRBV7-9 and J is TRBJ2-3, with D uncertain. The material was CD4+ T cells sorted from blood, obtained at week 24, from a patient treated with tofacitinib. CDR3 amino acids: CASSTTADTQYF. The DNA of the CDR3 is TGTGCCAGCAGCACCACAGCAGATACGCAGTATTTT.